This T cell receptor (beta chain) appears in the sequencing data of a study of cytomegalovirus exposure and HLA in healthy donors. The overall study: Researchers found that approximately 85% of over 350 genotyped donors fell within the Caucasian-associated ancestry cluster.

Findings of the study overall: The majority of TCR sequences were rare, yet some public TCRs appeared in many donors. Sequencing likely generated an artifact that appeared as a cluster of highly shared sequence variants. Presence/absence analyses rested on an assumption that sequencing depth was roughly uniform across donors.

Primers included in the PCR were 60 Vbeta and 13 Jbeta primers. Method: immunoSEQ multiplex PCR; TCRdb's copy keeps in-frame clones and lacks some. The table lists around 100,000 clones, about four fifths of them singletons. CDR1 and CDR2 from the germline V gene are SEHNR and FQNEAQ (reference sequence). The CDR3 runs 16 residues. The ends lost 1 base at V and 7 bases at J; junction bases unmatched: 7. On this clone: Its antigen remains unidentified.

This clonotype was obtained from a man aged 25 to 40 in good health and CMV-seronegative. Sequenced material: PBMCs. The chain joins TRBV7-9 to TRBJ1-4; 9 nucleotides agree with TRBD1. CDR3 DNA: TGTGCCAGCAGCTTAGACGCCGGGACAGGGATTGAAAAACTGTTTTTT. Protein product: CASSLDAGTGIEKLFF.